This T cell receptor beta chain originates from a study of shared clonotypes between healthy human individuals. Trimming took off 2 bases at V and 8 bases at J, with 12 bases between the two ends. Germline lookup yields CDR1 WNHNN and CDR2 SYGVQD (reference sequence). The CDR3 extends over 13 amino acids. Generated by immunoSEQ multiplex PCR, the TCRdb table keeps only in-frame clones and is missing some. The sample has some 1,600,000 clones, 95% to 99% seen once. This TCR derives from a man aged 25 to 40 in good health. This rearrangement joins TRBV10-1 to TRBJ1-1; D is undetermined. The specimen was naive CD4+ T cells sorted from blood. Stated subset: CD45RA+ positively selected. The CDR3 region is CASSEGPGKEAFF. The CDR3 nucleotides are TGCGCCAGCAGTGAGGGGCCAGGCAAGGAAGCTTTCTTT.